Below, 11 T cell receptor beta chains from the same sample are listed, as sequenced in a study of T cell repertoires in cytomegalovirus infection. For these TCRs, the target antigens are not known. From the reads, TCRdb called clonotypes with MiXCR, one entry per CDR3 protein. This table holds about 130,000 distinct CDR3 sequences, roughly a quarter found once. The source material was PBMCs, sequenced either directly or after in vitro stimulation (not recorded which). These receptors all come from a human donor in good health (CMV status not recorded). Some clones in this sample may be carry-over from other donors' samples.

This sequence joins TRBV6-2 or TRBV6-3 and TRBJ2-1, with TRBD2 matching 7 bases. This CDR3 contains 16 residues. V shed 6 bases, J shed 4 bases, and the junction held 12 bases outside the gene matches. From germline, CDR1 is MNHEY and CDR2 SVGEGT. CDR3 in amino acids: CASSLTTGTKYNEQFF. CDR3 coding DNA: TGTGCCAGCAGCCTAACAACCGGGACTAAATACAATGAGCAGTTCTTC.

This clonotype was recorded at least ten times. The CDR3 is CASSQTMGGGYTQYF. CDR3 DNA: TGTGCCAGCAGCCAGACAATGGGGGGTGGTTATACGCAGTATTTT. The chain links TRBV7-2 to TRBJ2-3; D is possibly TRBD2 (6 bases). CDR3 length equals 15 residues. Per the germline V gene, CDR1 is SGHTA and CDR2 is FQGNSA. Trimming removed 5 bases at V and 7 bases at J, with 19 bases between.

The V gene is TRBV11-1, the J gene TRBJ2-5; D remains ambiguous. The CDR3 has 17 amino acids. Deletions cut 6 bases from V and 1 base from J, with 21 bases between. Germline V lookup: CDR1 SGHAT, CDR2 FQDESV (reference sequence). The CDR3 DNA sequence: TGTGCCAGCAGTAATATTTTAGGCCCCAGGATCCAAGAGACCCAGTACTTC. Translation gives CASSNILGPRIQETQYF.

The chain couples TRBV7-9 to TRBJ2-1; D call uncertain. This CDR3 comprises 12 residues. Trimming cost V 6 bases and J 10 bases, with 13 bases left between them. Looked up from germline, CDR1 is SEHNR and CDR2 is FQNEAQ (reference sequence). The CDR3 DNA reads TGTGCCAGCAGTTCCTCTCGGTACGAGCAGTTCTTC. Its translation is CASSSSRYEQFF.

V usage is TRBV4-1 and J usage is TRBJ2-7, with 8 bases aligning to TRBD2. The junction had 7 bases not matched to a gene; V was cut back by 3 bases and J by 3 bases. The CDR3 spans 15 residues. Germline CDR1 reads MGHRA; CDR2 reads YSYEKL. CDR3 DNA: TGCGCCAGCAGCCATCCGGGACTAGATCGCTACGAGCAGTACTTC. This gives the protein CASSHPGLDRYEQYF.

This clonotype was recorded many times. The CDR3 DNA reads TGTGCCAGCAGTCCCGACAGGGGGCGAGGGAACACCATATATTTT. Translating it yields CASSPDRGRGNTIYF. This chain joins TRBV7-2 and TRBJ1-3, with 10 bases fitting TRBD1. The CDR3 has 15 amino acids. The J segment lost 7 bases and the V segment lost 6 bases, leaving 9 bases of the junction unmatched. Germline V gene sequence: CDR1 SGHTA, CDR2 FQGNSA.

The rearrangement links TRBV28 to TRBJ1-5, with D tentatively TRBD1 (5 bases). Germline values: CDR1 MDHEN, CDR2 SYDVKM. Trimming took off 6 bases at V and 5 bases at J, with 14 bases between the two ends. This CDR3 has 14 residues. The CDR3 reads CASSSGTLDQPQHF. The CDR3 nucleotides read TGTGCCAGCAGCTCCGGGACTCTTGATCAGCCCCAGCATTTT.

This clonotype has at least ten counts. The chain joins TRBV6-5 to TRBJ1-1; D may be TRBD1 (5 bases). The CDR3 is made up of 16 amino acids. Trimming left V 1 base short and J 1 base short, with 13 bases between. Per germline, CDR1 MNHEY and CDR2 SVGAGI. The CDR3 sequence is CASSYWVGTANTEAFF. The CDR3 region has the DNA TGTGCCAGCAGTTACTGGGTCGGGACGGCGAACACTGAAGCTTTCTTT.

This clonotype was seen a few times. This chain connects TRBV30 to TRBJ2-7, with D tentatively TRBD1 or TRBD2 (5 bases each). V was pared by 2 bases and J by 3 bases, with 11 bases between. The CDR3 contains 13 residues. Germline V gene data show CDR1 as GTSNPN and CDR2 as SVGIG (reference sequence). Here the CDR3 reads CAWSPGTLYEQYF. CDR3 bases: TGTGCCTGGAGTCCCGGGACCCTCTACGAGCAGTACTTC. Complete variable domain (other parts from reference TRBV30 and TRBJ2-7): SQTIHQWPATLVQPVGSPLSLECTVEGTSNPNLYWYRQAAGRGLQLLFYSVGIGQISSEVPQNLSASRPQDRQFILSSKKLLLSDSGFYLCAWSPGTLYEQYFGPGTRLTVT.

V and J are TRBV29-1 and TRBJ1-4, with D perhaps matching TRBD1 (6 bases). V lost 7 bases, J lost 4 bases, and 10 bases lay in between. Germline CDR1 is SQVTM and CDR2 is ANQGSEA. This CDR3 has 12 amino acids. CDR3 in DNA: TGCAGCGCTGGACAGAGTAATGAAAAACTGTTTTTT. Protein sequence: CSAGQSNEKLFF.

The chain is built from TRBV18 and TRBJ2-1, with 13 bases matching TRBD2. This CDR3 contains 14 residues. The germline V gene encodes CDR1 KGHSH and CDR2 LQKENI. With 8 bases clipped from V and 9 bases from J, the junction kept 7 bases outside the gene matches. The CDR3: CASLRTSGSGEQFF. As DNA, the CDR3 is TGTGCCAGCCTGCGGACTAGCGGGAGTGGTGAGCAGTTCTTC.